The 18 T cell receptor beta chains below all came from one sample that was sequenced in a study of blood T cell repertoires in COVID-19. The assay was immunoSEQ multiplex PCR, and TCRdb's table has in-frame clones only and misses some. In the table there are about half a million clones, 80% to 90% of which are singletons. The sample consisted of peripheral blood. The receptor source for this set is a human donor in a cohort sampled during active COVID-19.

CDR3 protein: CASTTSDRMNTEAFF. CDR3 bases: TGCGCCAGCACCACTTCTGACAGGATGAACACTGAAGCTTTCTTT. The rearrangement uses TRBV10-1 and TRBJ1-1; perhaps TRBD1 as D (6 bases). The ends were cut back, 7 bases at V and 0 bases at J, with 15 bases in the middle. CDR3 length: 15 residues. Germline-derived CDR1 and CDR2 are WNHNN and SYGVQD (reference sequence).

The rearrangement joins TRBV18 to TRBJ2-2, with D possibly TRBD2 on 5 matching bases. V lost 2 bases to trimming and J lost 2 bases, with 9 bases between them. CDR1 KGHSH and CDR2 LQKENI come from the germline V gene. The CDR3 extends over 15 amino acids. CDR3 sequence (DNA): TGTGCCAGCTCACCAGTAGGGAGCAACACCGGGGAGCTGTTTTTT. Protein: CASSPVGSNTGELFF.

This clone was recorded once. The V and J genes are TRBV7-3 and TRBJ2-1; TRBD2 matches 10 bases. The ends lost 6 bases at V and 7 bases at J; junction bases unmatched: 9. CDR1 is SGHTA and CDR2 is FQGTGA in the germline V gene. This CDR3 has 15 residues. The CDR3 coding sequence is TGTGCCAGCAGTTGGACTAGCGGTGCCCCTAATGAGCAGTTCTTC. Protein product: CASSWTSGAPNEQFF.

This clone was seen a single time. The rearrangement links TRBV30 to TRBJ1-6; TRBD1 aligns across 8 bases. The CDR3 consists of 16 residues. J gave up 9 bases and V 0 bases, and 10 bases lay outside the gene matches. In germline, CDR1 is GTSNPN, CDR2 SVGIG (reference sequence). Written as DNA, the CDR3 is TGTGCCTGGAGTGTACTCCGACAGGGGCAGGGTTCACCCCTCCACTTT. This gives the protein CAWSVLRQGQGSPLHF.

The J gene is TRBJ1-2, the V gene TRBV6-5; the match to TRBD1 covers 7 bases. Trimming took 0 bases from V and 2 from J; bases not matched to a gene: 3. The CDR3 is made up of 15 amino acids. Germline CDR1 reads MNHEY; CDR2 reads SVGAGI. CDR3 coding DNA: TGTGCCAGCAGTTACTCGAGGACAGGAAACTATGGCTACACCTTC. This sequence encodes CASSYSRTGNYGYTF.

V usage is TRBV10-3 and J usage is TRBJ1-1; 7 bases agree with TRBD1. Germline V gene lookup returns CDR1 ENHRY and CDR2 SYGVKD. The CDR3 covers 16 residues. V gave up 0 bases and J gave up 0 bases; unmatched junction bases: 4. CDR3 DNA sequence: TGTGCCATCAGTGAGTCCACAGGGGACCTGAACACTGAAGCTTTCTTT. Translated: CAISESTGDLNTEAFF.

For the CDR3, the DNA is TGTGCCAGCAGTCCCCCCCGAGGCCGAGGGACTTACGAGCAGTACTTC. The encoded protein is CASSPPRGRGTYEQYF. The genes are TRBV27 and TRBJ2-7, with D possibly TRBD2 on 6 matching bases. The germline CDR1 and CDR2 sequences are MNHEY and SMNVEV (reference sequence). CDR3 size: 16 residues. The V gene lost 5 bases and the J gene lost 4 bases, with 21 bases spanning the gap.

The chain carries TRBV30 and TRBJ1-4; a weak D match, TRBD1 (5 bases). Looked up from germline, CDR1 is GTSNPN and CDR2 is SVGIG (reference sequence). V was pared by 2 bases and J by 8 bases, with 18 bases between. CDR3 length: 15 amino acids. The CDR3 DNA follows: TGTGCCTGGAGTAAACCGGGACTCCCGAGGGAAAAACTGTTTTTT. Protein product: CAWSKPGLPREKLFF.

The CDR3 coding sequence is TGTGCCAGCAGCCCCCCACTAGCTTTAAATGAGCAGTTCTTC. Translation: CASSPPLALNEQFF. V gene TRBV3-1 (or the pseudogene TRBV3-2) combines with J gene TRBJ2-1, with a weak D call TRBD2 (6 bases). V lost 4 bases and J lost 7, with 14 bases in between. The germline V gene has CDR1 LGHDT and CDR2 YNNKEL (reference sequence). This CDR3 contains 14 residues.

This chain uses TRBV3-1 (or the pseudogene TRBV3-2) with TRBJ1-2; 10 bases align to TRBD1. Germline V gene lookup returns CDR1 LGHDT and CDR2 YNNKEL (reference sequence). The CDR3 length is 15 residues. With 2 bases clipped from V and 6 bases from J, the junction kept 6 bases outside the gene matches. Here the CDR3 reads CASSQSPDRGHGYTF. CDR3 nucleotides: TGTGCCAGCAGCCAATCTCCCGACAGGGGGCATGGCTACACCTTC.

This clone was counted a single time. The V and J genes are TRBV10-2 and TRBJ1-2; D gene unclear. The CDR3 has 13 amino acids. Germline V gene data show CDR1 as WSHSY and CDR2 as SAAADI. V was cut by 3 bases and J by 7 bases, with 12 bases left in between. DNA of the CDR3: TGCGCCAGCAGTGAAGGTCAGGTTTCTGGCTACACCTTC. Its protein product is CASSEGQVSGYTF.

J is TRBJ2-7 and V is TRBV29-1; D is undetermined. This CDR3 has 13 residues. V was trimmed by 7 bases and J by 4 bases, leaving 17 bases between them. Germline V lookup: CDR1 SQVTM, CDR2 ANQGSEA. The CDR3: CSATPPGQYEQYF. The CDR3 DNA sequence: TGCAGCGCCACTCCCCCCGGTCAATACGAGCAGTACTTC.

This clone was seen only once. The genes are TRBV7-2 and TRBJ1-1, with 7 positions matching TRBD1. Germline assignment: CDR1 SGHTA and CDR2 FQGNSA. V gave up 5 bases and J gave up 1 base; unmatched junction bases: 4. CDR3 length: 14 amino acids. The CDR3 sequence: CASSIDRENTEAFF. DNA for the CDR3: TGTGCCAGCAGCATAGACAGGGAGAACACTGAAGCTTTCTTT.

The table lists this clone with many counts. The chain couples TRBV6-2 or TRBV6-3 to TRBJ2-1; 8 positions match TRBD2. This CDR3 is 17 amino acids long. The trim removed 0 bases at V and 7 bases at J, leaving 11 bases unmatched. Germline loops: CDR1 MNHEY, CDR2 SVGEGT. The DNA of the CDR3 is TGTGCCAGCAGTTACTCGAGTTATAGCGGGAAAGGGAATGAGCAGTTCTTC. It codes for CASSYSSYSGKGNEQFF.

The chain joins TRBV10-3 to TRBJ1-3, with D unclear. The CDR3 has 13 amino acids. Germline assignment: CDR1 ENHRY and CDR2 SYGVKD. V was clipped by 6 bases and J by 1 base, with 7 bases between them. CDR3 amino acids: CAISGISGNTIYF. In nucleotides, the CDR3 is TGTGCCATCAGCGGGATATCTGGAAACACCATATATTTT.

This rearrangement joins TRBV7-3 to TRBJ2-3; TRBD2 matches 11 bases. V was pared by 4 bases and J by 6 bases, with 9 bases of the junction left unmatched. Per germline, CDR1 SGHTA and CDR2 FQGTGA. There are 16 residues in the CDR3. In DNA form, the CDR3 reads TGTGCCAGCAGCTGGTCAACTAGCGGGAGTAGGGATACGCAGTATTTT. Protein sequence: CASSWSTSGSRDTQYF.

The sample holds one count of this clone. V usage is TRBV24-1 and J usage is TRBJ2-3; D possibly corresponds to TRBD1 (6 bases). With 4 bases removed from V and 5 bases from J, the gap between germline ends came to 9 bases. The CDR3 length is 13 residues. The germline V gene has CDR1 KGHDR and CDR2 SFDVKD. CDR3 coding DNA: TGTGCCACCAGTGACACGGACAGAGATACGCAGTATTTT. Translated: CATSDTDRDTQYF.

This chain links TRBV6-2 or TRBV6-3 with TRBJ2-7, with unresolved D. CDR3 length: 18 residues. The V end was cut by 3 bases, the J end by 0 bases, with 21 bases between. Germline values: CDR1 MNHEY, CDR2 SVGEGT. The chain's CDR3 is CASSYWSAAPERSYEQYF. The CDR3 coding sequence is TGTGCCAGCAGTTATTGGTCCGCCGCGCCGGAGCGCTCCTACGAGCAGTACTTC.